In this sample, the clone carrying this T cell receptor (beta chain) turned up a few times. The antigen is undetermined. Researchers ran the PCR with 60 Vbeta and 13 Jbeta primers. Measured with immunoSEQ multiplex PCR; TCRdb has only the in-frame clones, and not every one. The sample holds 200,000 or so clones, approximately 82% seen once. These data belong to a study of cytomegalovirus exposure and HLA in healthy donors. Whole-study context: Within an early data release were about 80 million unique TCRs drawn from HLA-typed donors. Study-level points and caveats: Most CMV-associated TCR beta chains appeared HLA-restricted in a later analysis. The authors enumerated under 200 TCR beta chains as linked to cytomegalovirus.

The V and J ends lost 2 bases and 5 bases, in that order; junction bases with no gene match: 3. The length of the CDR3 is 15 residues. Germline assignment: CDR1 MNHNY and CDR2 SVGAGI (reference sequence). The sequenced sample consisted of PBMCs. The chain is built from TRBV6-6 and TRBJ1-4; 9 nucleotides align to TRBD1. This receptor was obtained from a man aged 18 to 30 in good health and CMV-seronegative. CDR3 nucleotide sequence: TGTGCCAGCAGTTACACCGGGACAGGGAATGAAAAACTGTTTTTT. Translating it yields CASSYTGTGNEKLFF.